This T cell receptor (beta chain) was recovered during a study of vaccination effects on CD4 cells after COVID-19. Germline assignment: CDR1 MGHRA and CDR2 YSYEKL. The V and J ends lost 2 bases and 0 bases, in that order; junction bases with no gene match: 1. This CDR3 is 16 amino acids long. Assay: immunoSEQ multiplex PCR; the TCRdb copy retains only in-frame clones and omits some. The data show around 66,000 clones, with 70% to 85% seen just once and 2% to 2.5% held by the top ten. At the end of roughly 9 days of culture, CD4+ T cells were isolated. The cohort was immunized with two doses of either the BNT162b2 or mRNA-1273 vaccine. None of the vaccinated had previously contracted SARS-CoV-2, and their nucleocapsid antibodies tested negative. Regarding this clone: Its antigen is as yet unknown.

The source material was CD4+ T cells from PBMCs cultured without peptide, sampled after COVID-19 vaccination. The sequence was obtained from a human donor who received a COVID-19 vaccine. The chain couples TRBV4-1 to TRBJ2-2; TRBD2 agrees at 9 bases. CDR3 protein: CASSQWTSANTGELFF. The CDR3 DNA reads as TGCGCCAGCAGCCAATGGACTAGCGCGAACACCGGGGAGCTGTTTTTT.